This T cell receptor beta chain appears in the sequencing data of a study of response to subunit inactivated influenza vaccine (dated by TCRdb to 2016 to 2019). Describing the broader study: To follow how T cells responded to a trivalent subunit inactivated influenza vaccine, the researchers relied on deep quantitative profiling of the T cell receptor repertoire.

There are 14 amino acids in the CDR3, from cysteine to phenylalanine inclusive. The retained sequence is limited to the CDR3, 42 bases, with the frame set at the first base. Trimming leaves V shorter by 5 bases and J shorter by 13 bases, with the junction holding 10 bases beyond the gene matches. From a lookup of the germline V gene (reference sequence), CDR1 and CDR2 are LGHDT and YNNKEL. General findings and caveats noted by the study authors: According to the authors, only a limited number of new T cells may be recruited by each seasonal influenza vaccination.

As to this clonotype: What this receptor recognizes is not known. The input lacks base qualities; no much larger clone sits a single base away.

Libraries were prepared through RT-PCR. The run used an Illumina HiSeq 2500. Using fastp at Q25 and MiXCR, TCRdb reprocessed the public reads and kept productive beta chains. Every distinct CDR3 protein forms one entry, paired with its most common genes and DNA. The sample includes about 520,000 distinct CDR3 sequences, with roughly 27% observed a single time. Approximately 1.9% of the sample is held by the ten biggest clonotypes. This specimen consisted of CD4+ T cells sorted from PBMCs, obtained 4 to 6 days after vaccination. The receptor comes from a man aged 45 to 65 who received an inactivated influenza vaccine. Donor details come from another sample of the same person, matched by shared clones. The sequence is built from TRBV3-1 and TRBJ2-5; 13 bases in the middle match TRBD2. The sequenced DNA: TGTGCCAGCAGCTTCGGACTAGCGGGGGTGCCACTGTACTTC. Translated, it reads CASSFGLAGVPLYF.